Below are 11 T cell receptor beta chains sequenced from a single sample in a study of blood T cell repertoires in COVID-19. Sequenced by immunoSEQ multiplex PCR; TCRdb stores in-frame clones only, minus some. Among more than 350,000 clones listed, about 87% were seen once. The sequencing sample was made of peripheral blood. These receptors all stem from a woman in her thirties with COVID-19, enrolled during active disease.

The rearrangement uses TRBV2 and TRBJ2-5; TRBD2 matches 10 bases. Trimming took 3 bases from V and 2 from J; bases not matched to a gene: 27. The length of the CDR3 is 23 residues. CDR1 is SNHLY and CDR2 is FYNNEI in the germline V gene. CDR3 sequence: CASSEILGLANPIGLLHQETQYF. For the CDR3, the DNA is TGTGCCAGCAGTGAGATTCTGGGACTAGCGAACCCCATAGGGTTATTGCATCAAGAGACCCAGTACTTC.

The rearrangement links TRBV28 to TRBJ1-6; TRBD1 is a possible D gene (5 bases). V was cut by 3 bases and J by 3 bases, with 9 bases left in between. Germline assignment: CDR1 MDHEN and CDR2 SYDVKM. This CDR3 contains 15 residues. The chain's CDR3 is CASSLRGFYNSPLHF. The CDR3, as DNA: TGTGCCAGCAGTTTGCGGGGCTTCTATAATTCACCCCTCCACTTT.

The genes are TRBV29-1 and TRBJ2-7, with D possibly being TRBD1 (6 bases). There are 12 residues in the CDR3. Trimming left V 7 bases short and J 6 bases short, with 16 bases between. Germline loops: CDR1 SQVTM, CDR2 ANQGSEA. CDR3 sequence reads: CSALGGLGEQYF. CDR3 DNA: TGCAGCGCCCTAGGGGGATTGGGCGAGCAGTACTTC.

The V call is TRBV7-9, the J call TRBJ1-5; a possible D gene is TRBD1 (6 bases). The germline V gene has CDR1 SEHNR and CDR2 FQNEAQ (reference sequence). With 5 bases removed from V and 5 bases from J, the gap between germline ends came to 16 bases. This CDR3 region has 15 residues. The CDR3 sequence: CASSGPDRKDQPQHF. CDR3 coding DNA: TGTGCCAGCAGCGGCCCAGACAGGAAAGATCAGCCCCAGCATTTT. Full variable domain (remainder filled in from reference TRBV7-9 and TRBJ1-5): DTGVSQNPRHKITKRGQNVTFRCDPISEHNRLYWYRQTLGQGPEFLTYFQNEAQLEKSRLLSDRFSAERPKGSFSTLEIQRTEQGDSAMYLCASSGPDRKDQPQHFGDGTRLSIL.

This chain uses TRBV19 with TRBJ2-7, with a possible D match to TRBD2 (5 bases). CDR3 length: 13 residues. The germline V gene encodes CDR1 LNHDA and CDR2 SQIVND (reference sequence). Trimming removed 1 base at V and 4 bases at J, with 8 bases between. CDR3 sequence: CASSIVGGYEQYF. CDR3 bases: TGTGCCAGTAGTATAGTTGGAGGTTACGAGCAGTACTTC.

The V and J genes are TRBV6-2 or TRBV6-3 and TRBJ2-1, with D hard to call. Trimming took off 2 bases at V and 4 bases at J, with 6 bases between the two ends. The CDR3 is 13 amino acids. CDR1 is MNHEY and CDR2 is SVGEGT in the germline V gene. CDR3 coding DNA: TGTGCCAGCAGTTACGGCTTATACAATGAGCAGTTCTTC. Amino acid sequence: CASSYGLYNEQFF.

The chain carries TRBV7-9 and TRBJ1-2; maybe TRBD1 (6 bases). CDR1 and CDR2 (germline): SEHNR, FQNEAQ (reference sequence). This CDR3 is built from 15 residues. Deletions cut 7 bases from V and 2 bases from J, with 17 bases between. The CDR3 bases are TGTGCCAGCACCAAGGGGGGGGGCGTCAACTATGGCTACACCTTC. Protein: CASTKGGGVNYGYTF. The whole variable domain, remainder taken from reference TRBV7-9 and TRBJ1-2, is DTGVSQNPRHKITKRGQNVTFRCDPISEHNRLYWYRQTLGQGPEFLTYFQNEAQLEKSRLLSDRFSAERPKGSFSTLEIQRTEQGDSAMYLCASTKGGGVNYGYTFGSGTRLTVV.

The chain combines TRBV5-3 with TRBJ2-7; TRBD2 aligns across 8 bases. TRBV5-3 qualifies as an ORF whose function is uncertain. Trimming removed 0 bases from V and 4 bases from J; junction bases left unmatched: 6. The length of the CDR3 is 15 residues. CDR3 region: CARSLVSSGPYEQYF. In DNA, the CDR3 is TGTGCCAGAAGCTTGGTGTCTAGCGGGCCATACGAGCAGTACTTC.

The genes are TRBV29-1 and TRBJ2-2, with 9 nucleotides matching TRBD1. This CDR3 is 15 amino acids long. The V segment lost 0 bases and the J segment 6 bases; nucleotides outside the gene matches: 5. Germline CDR1 is SQVTM and CDR2 is ANQGSEA. As DNA, the CDR3 is TGCAGCGTTGAAGATAGGGACAGGGAATCCGGGGAGCTGTTTTTT. Protein product: CSVEDRDRESGELFF.

The chain employs TRBV7-6 and TRBJ2-2; 13 bases are shared with TRBD2. Trimming at V came to 5 bases and at J to 6 bases, leaving 6 bases not matched to a gene. Germline V gene sequence: CDR1 SGHVS, CDR2 FNYEAQ. This CDR3 comprises 16 residues. Here the CDR3 reads CASSAGLAGPAGELFF. DNA for the CDR3: TGTGCCAGCAGCGCGGGACTAGCGGGGCCGGCCGGGGAGCTGTTTTTT.

The V and J genes are TRBV5-4 and TRBJ2-7; 7 bases map to TRBD1. The CDR3 consists of 14 residues. CDR1 and CDR2 from the germline V gene are SGHNT and YYREEE (reference sequence). Losses at the gene ends were 3 bases for V and 2 bases for J; bases not matched to a gene: 5. CDR3 region: CASSYGTATYEQYF. CDR3 DNA sequence: TGTGCCAGCAGCTACGGGACAGCTACCTACGAGCAGTACTTC.